The 9 T cell receptor beta chains below were found in one sample sequenced in a study of cytomegalovirus exposure and HLA in healthy donors. A multiplex PCR was run with 60 Vbeta primers and 13 Jbeta primers. The assay was immunoSEQ multiplex PCR, and TCRdb's table has in-frame clones only and misses some. The table records some 130,000 clones, 75% to 80% of them present only once. Sequencing used PBMCs. These TCRs come from a man in his thirties or forties in good health and CMV-seronegative.

V and J are TRBV5-8 and TRBJ2-3; no definite D call. The CDR3 contains 12 residues. Germline CDR1 and CDR2: SGHTS and YDEGEE. V was trimmed by 4 bases and J by 6 bases, leaving 9 bases between them. The CDR3 DNA sequence: TGTGCCAGCAGCCCAGACTCGGATACGCAGTATTTT. Amino acid sequence: CASSPDSDTQYF.

A remark on this clone: Different DNA sequences within this sample yield the same CDR3. This rearrangement joins TRBV25-1 to TRBJ2-1; 12 bases line up with TRBD2. CDR1 and CDR2 from the germline V gene are MGHDK and SYGVNS. V lost 2 bases and J lost 3; bases outside the gene matches: 2. The CDR3 extends over 16 amino acids. For the CDR3, the DNA is TGTGCCAGCAGTGAAGGACTAGCGGGGAACTACAATGAGCAGTTCTTC. Amino acid sequence: CASSEGLAGNYNEQFF. Full variable domain (outside the CDR3, taken from reference TRBV25-1 and TRBJ2-1): EADIYQTPRYLVIGTGKKITLECSQTMGHDKMYWYQQDPGMELHLIHYSYGVNSTEKGDLSSESTVSRIRTEHFPLTLESARPSHTSQYLCASSEGLAGNYNEQFFGPGTRLTVL.

The chain combines TRBV13 with TRBJ2-6, with 8 nucleotides matching TRBD1. The V and J ends lost 4 bases and 2 bases, in that order; junction bases with no gene match: 4. The germline V gene encodes CDR1 PRHDT and CDR2 FYEKMQ (reference sequence). The CDR3 spans 16 residues. In DNA form, the CDR3 reads TGTGCCAGCAGCTCCCAACAGGGGGCTGGGGCCAACGTCCTGACTTTC. It translates to CASSSQQGAGANVLTF.

This clone was recorded a few times. The chain links TRBV29-1 to TRBJ1-5; no firm D call. CDR3 length equals 13 residues. Germline V gives CDR1 SQVTM, CDR2 ANQGSEA. Trimming pared 6 bases from V and 2 bases from J, leaving 11 bases between. CDR3 nucleotide sequence: TGCAGCGTGTCTGAGGATCGCAATCAGCCCCAGCATTTT. It yields the protein CSVSEDRNQPQHF. Using reference TRBV29-1 and TRBJ1-5 for the parts outside the CDR3, the full variable domain is SAVISQKPSRDICQRGTSLTIQCQVDSQVTMMFWYRQQPGQSLTLIATANQGSEATYESGFVIDKFPISRPNLTFSTLTVSNMSPEDSSIYLCSVSEDRNQPQHFGDGTRLSIL.

This clone was counted between two and nine times. The chain uses TRBV15 and TRBJ2-7; 9 bases fit TRBD1. The CDR3 is 17 residues long. V trimming: 1 base; J trimming: 4 bases; junction bases outside the gene matches: 11. Germline V gene data show CDR1 as LNHNV and CDR2 as YYDKDF (reference sequence). In nucleotides, the CDR3 is TGTGCCACCAGCAGAGCGCGTTGGGGACAGGGAGATTACGAGCAGTACTTC. Protein sequence: CATSRARWGQGDYEQYF.

This clone was counted only a few times. V gene TRBV4-1 combines with J gene TRBJ1-4, with 7 bases aligning to TRBD1. The CDR3 is made up of 16 amino acids. With 5 bases clipped from V and 0 bases from J, the junction kept 6 bases outside the gene matches. Germline assignment: CDR1 MGHRA and CDR2 YSYEKL. CDR3 amino acids: CASSARDRTTNEKLFF. The CDR3 region has the DNA TGCGCCAGCAGCGCCCGGGACAGAACAACTAATGAAAAACTGTTTTTT.

The genes are TRBV2 and TRBJ2-1; 7 bases fit TRBD2. There are 13 residues in the CDR3. The V gene's germline CDR1 is SNHLY and CDR2 FYNNEI. V lost 6 bases and J lost 7; bases outside the gene matches: 6. The CDR3 DNA is TGTGCCAGCAGCATAACCGGGAGGAATGAGCAGTTCTTC. Its translation is CASSITGRNEQFF.

This rearrangement joins TRBV14 to TRBJ2-2; a possible D gene is TRBD1 (6 bases). The V end was cut by 2 bases, the J end by 7 bases, with 8 bases between. Per germline, CDR1 SGHDN and CDR2 FVKESK. This CDR3 comprises 13 residues. The CDR3 sequence is CASSQQGHGELFF. The CDR3 nucleotides read TGTGCCAGCAGCCAACAGGGGCACGGGGAGCTGTTTTTT.

J is TRBJ2-1 and V is TRBV6-5; 10 bases map to TRBD2. Per germline, CDR1 MNHEY and CDR2 SVGAGI. J gave up 4 bases and V 6 bases, and 3 bases lay outside the gene matches. The CDR3 is 14 amino acids. In DNA, the CDR3 is TGTGCCAGCAGACCAGCGGGAGGGTACAATGAGCAGTTCTTC. Its protein product is CASRPAGGYNEQFF.